The next 15 T cell receptor beta chains were all read from a single sample in a study of blood T cell repertoires in COVID-19. Clones were read by immunoSEQ multiplex PCR, and TCRdb kept only the in-frame ones, dropping some. The sample has 130,000 or so clones, roughly four fifths seen once; the top ten hold 7.9%. Input material: peripheral blood. These receptors were obtained from a human donor in a cohort sampled during active COVID-19.

The rearrangement links TRBV6-1 to TRBJ1-2; no reliable D call. The ends were cut back, 3 bases at V and 3 bases at J, with 11 bases in the middle. The length of the CDR3 is 14 residues. Per the germline V gene, CDR1 is MNHNS and CDR2 is SASEGT. The CDR3 loop reads CASSDPTRYYGYTF. The CDR3 nucleotides read TGTGCCAGCAGTGACCCAACCCGGTACTATGGCTACACCTTC.

The chain uses TRBV6-5 and TRBJ1-1; a weak D match, TRBD1 (5 bases). V gave up 2 bases and J gave up 0 bases, with 10 bases separating them. The length of the CDR3 is 15 residues. Germline-derived CDR1 and CDR2 are MNHEY and SVGAGI. The CDR3 protein is CASSYAAGVNTEAFF. The CDR3 DNA follows: TGTGCCAGCAGTTACGCCGCGGGGGTGAACACTGAAGCTTTCTTT.

The chain recombines TRBV7-2 with TRBJ2-7, with a weak D call TRBD2 (5 bases). The V end lost 3 bases, the J end lost 3 bases, and 24 bases lay between the germline ends. This CDR3 comprises 18 residues. Germline CDR1 SGHTA, CDR2 FQGNSA. The CDR3 region has the DNA TGTGCCAGCAGCTTGGAACCCGCACTAAGACTCGAGGGCTACGAGCAGTACTTC. Its protein is CASSLEPALRLEGYEQYF.

Here the CDR3 DNA reads TGTGCCACTCACCCAGGGGGTTTTCGGATGAACACTGAAGCTTTCTTT. Translating it yields CATHPGGFRMNTEAFF. The J gene is TRBJ1-1, the V gene TRBV19; 7 positions match TRBD1. Per germline, CDR1 LNHDA and CDR2 SQIVND (reference sequence). V trimming: 10 bases; J trimming: 0 bases; junction bases outside the gene matches: 14. The CDR3 has 16 residues.

The chain recombines TRBV9 with TRBJ1-2; a possible D gene is TRBD1 (6 bases). CDR3 length: 13 residues. The V end was cut by 3 bases, the J end by 5 bases, with 11 bases between. Germline assignment: CDR1 SGDLS and CDR2 YYNGEE. The CDR3 region is CASSADRRYGYTF. The DNA for the CDR3 is TGTGCCAGCAGCGCTGACAGGAGGTATGGCTACACCTTC.

V and J are TRBV29-1 and TRBJ1-6; the D gene is possibly TRBD1 (6 bases). V dropped 4 bases and J dropped 7 bases, with 11 bases sitting between them. The CDR3 is 13 residues long. Germline assignment: CDR1 SQVTM and CDR2 ANQGSEA. The CDR3: CSVGAGVNSPLHF. In DNA form, the CDR3 reads TGCAGCGTTGGGGCAGGGGTAAATTCACCCCTCCACTTT.

This chain uses TRBV7-9 with TRBJ1-4, with D hard to call. The CDR3 has 17 residues. Per the germline V gene, CDR1 is SEHNR and CDR2 is FQNEAQ (reference sequence). Trimming removed 3 bases from V and 4 bases from J, with 18 bases in between. CDR3: CASSFGVGKLGNEKLFF. The DNA of the CDR3 is TGTGCCAGCAGCTTCGGGGTGGGAAAGTTGGGTAATGAAAAACTGTTTTTT.

The V gene is TRBV28, the J gene TRBJ1-2; D remains unclear. Germline V lookup: CDR1 MDHEN, CDR2 SYDVKM. V was cut by 6 bases and J by 4 bases, with 15 bases left in between. This CDR3 spans 14 amino acids. The CDR3 reads CASSSSPGAYGYTF. In nucleotides, the CDR3 is TGTGCCAGCAGCTCGAGTCCGGGTGCCTATGGCTACACCTTC.

The chain employs TRBV27 and TRBJ2-7; possible D gene TRBD1, 5 bases. CDR3 length: 14 amino acids. V lost 6 bases and J lost 3, with 15 bases in between. Germline CDR1 reads MNHEY; CDR2 reads SMNVEV (reference sequence). The CDR3 bases are TGTGCCAGCAGCCCTCTACAGGCGCACTACGAGCAGTACTTC. Translated, it gives CASSPLQAHYEQYF.

V and J are TRBV5-1 and TRBJ2-3; 10 nucleotides align to TRBD2. V lost 7 bases to trimming and J lost 0 bases; unmatched junction nucleotides: 8. The CDR3 spans 16 residues. Germline values: CDR1 SGHRS, CDR2 YFSETQ. The CDR3: CASSEASGGSTDTQYF. The CDR3 DNA is TGCGCCAGCTCCGAGGCTAGCGGGGGAAGCACAGATACGCAGTATTTT.

V is TRBV9 and J is TRBJ1-1; D unclear. The V end lost 1 base, the J end lost 1 base, and 5 bases lay between the germline ends. This CDR3 comprises 13 residues. The germline V gene has CDR1 SGDLS and CDR2 YYNGEE. The CDR3 reads CASSVFKNTEAFF. The CDR3 DNA reads as TGTGCCAGCAGCGTATTCAAGAACACTGAAGCTTTCTTT.

The chain has TRBV7-8 and TRBJ2-3; 11 bases map to TRBD1. The length of the CDR3 is 17 residues. V shed 4 bases, J shed 0 bases, and the junction held 6 bases outside the gene matches. CDR1 SGHVS and CDR2 FQNEAQ come from the germline V gene. This chain's CDR3 is CASSWGQGEVSTDTQYF. CDR3 sequence (DNA): TGTGCCAGCAGCTGGGGACAGGGGGAGGTTAGCACAGATACGCAGTATTTT.

The V and J genes are TRBV7-6 and TRBJ2-7; TRBD1 agrees at 7 bases. V gave up 7 bases and J gave up 5 bases; unmatched junction bases: 2. Germline values: CDR1 SGHVS, CDR2 FNYEAQ. The CDR3 has 11 residues. CDR3 amino acids: CASTDRDEQYF. CDR3 nucleotides: TGTGCCAGCACCGACAGGGACGAGCAGTACTTC.

This clone turned up a few times. V and J are TRBV5-8 and TRBJ1-2; D not resolved. Germline CDR1 is SGHTS and CDR2 is YDEGEE. V shed 5 bases and J shed 8 bases, with 10 bases lying between them. CDR3 length: 11 residues. The CDR3 bases are TGTGCCAGCAGGGCAGGCGGGGGCTACACCTTC. Its protein product is CASRAGGGYTF.

This chain links TRBV5-1 with TRBJ2-7; TRBD2 matches 7 bases. CDR3 length: 14 amino acids. Looked up from germline, CDR1 is SGHRS and CDR2 is YFSETQ. V was pared by 7 bases and J by 6 bases, with 13 bases of the junction left unmatched. CDR3 sequence: CASGGHSGGAEQYF. The CDR3 DNA follows: TGCGCCAGCGGAGGCCATTCGGGGGGTGCCGAGCAGTACTTC.